One and the same sample provided the 24 T cell receptor beta chains below, sequenced in a study of PD-1 blockade in classical Hodgkin lymphoma. Every patient had relapsed following autologous stem cell transplantation, and cohorts differed in brentuximab vedotin exposure. Repertoires were generated with immunoSEQ multiplex PCR, while TCRdb's copy carries only in-frame clones and drops some. Here the sample spans 55,000 to 80,000 clones, around 88% being singletons. Sequencing used peripheral blood mononuclear cells (PBMCs), obtained at baseline. Receptor source: a human donor with classical Hodgkin lymphoma.

The chain couples TRBV9 to TRBJ2-2; 9 bases align to TRBD1. V gave up 4 bases and J gave up 2 bases; unmatched junction bases: 12. This CDR3 is built from 18 residues. The germline V gene has CDR1 SGDLS and CDR2 YYNGEE. The CDR3 sequence: CASSPSIGTGINTGELFF. The CDR3 nucleotides are TGTGCCAGCAGCCCATCTATCGGGACAGGGATCAACACCGGGGAGCTGTTTTTT.

The J gene is TRBJ2-1, the V gene TRBV19, with 10 bases aligning to TRBD1. With 2 bases clipped from V and 5 bases from J, the junction kept 12 bases outside the gene matches. Germline loops: CDR1 LNHDA, CDR2 SQIVND (reference sequence). The CDR3 has 18 amino acids. CDR3 nucleotide sequence: TGTGCCAGTAGTATACGGGACAGGGGAACAGGTTTCCACAATGAGCAGTTCTTC. Translation gives CASSIRDRGTGFHNEQFF.

This clone is a singleton in its sample. This chain joins TRBV6-5 and TRBJ2-2; 8 positions agree with TRBD2. V lost 0 bases to trimming and J lost 5 bases; unmatched junction nucleotides: 2. The CDR3 is made up of 15 amino acids. Germline CDR1 reads MNHEY; CDR2 reads SVGAGI. DNA for the CDR3: TGTGCCAGCAGTTACTCGCGGGGGGCGACCGGGGAGCTGTTTTTT. This translates into CASSYSRGATGELFF.

This clone was seen a single time. The rearrangement joins TRBV4-2 to TRBJ1-6, with 9 bases fitting TRBD1. There are 15 residues in the CDR3. V was clipped by 5 bases and J by 6 bases; unmatched bases: 5. Germline values: CDR1 LGHNA, CDR2 YNFKEQ. This chain's CDR3 is CASSLGQGGNSPLHF. The CDR3 nucleotides read TGTGCCAGCAGCTTGGGACAGGGTGGTAATTCACCCCTCCACTTT.

This clone was found once. CDR3 region: CASRARGLWSYEQYF. The DNA for the CDR3 is TGTGCCAGCAGGGCCCGTGGCCTTTGGTCTTACGAGCAGTACTTC. This sequence joins TRBV6-1 and TRBJ2-7; D call uncertain. The CDR3 consists of 15 residues. V shed 6 bases and J shed 4 bases, with 19 bases lying between them. Germline V lookup: CDR1 MNHNS, CDR2 SASEGT.

The gene calls are TRBV30 and TRBJ1-2; TRBD1 is a possible D gene (5 bases). The length of the CDR3 is 16 residues. V dropped 0 bases and J dropped 6 bases, with 20 bases sitting between them. The germline CDR1 and CDR2 sequences are GTSNPN and SVGIG (reference sequence). Here the CDR3 reads CAWSVLGGLRKDGYTF. CDR3 nucleotides: TGTGCCTGGAGTGTACTTGGGGGACTTAGAAAGGATGGCTACACCTTC.

V usage is TRBV4-2 and J usage is TRBJ1-1; 10 bases are a match to TRBD1. There are 17 residues in the CDR3. The V and J ends lost 4 bases and 0 bases, in that order; junction bases with no gene match: 8. The germline CDR1 and CDR2 sequences are LGHNA and YNFKEQ. CDR3 sequence: CASSPRSGQGMNTEAFF. The CDR3 coding sequence is TGTGCCAGCAGCCCCCGTTCGGGACAGGGGATGAACACTGAAGCTTTCTTT.

This clone is a singleton in its sample. CDR3 nucleotide sequence: TGTGCCAGCAGCTTAGACGCTCCCAGGGCGGGTAGGACTGAAGCTTTCTTT. This translates into CASSLDAPRAGRTEAFF. This chain connects TRBV7-6 to TRBJ1-1, with a weak D call TRBD1 (5 bases). The germline CDR1 and CDR2 sequences are SGHVS and FNYEAQ. The CDR3 has 17 amino acids. Trimming cost V 1 base and J 5 bases, with 20 bases left between them. The whole variable domain, filled in from reference TRBV7-6 and TRBJ1-1, reads GAGVSQSPRYKVTKRGQDVALRCDPISGHVSLYWYRQALGQGPEFLTYFNYEAQQDKSGLPNDRFSAERPEGSISTLTIQRTEQRDSAMYRCASSLDAPRAGRTEAFFGQGTRLTVV.

Ten or more counts support this clone. The rearrangement links TRBV5-6 to TRBJ1-2, with 8 bases lining up with TRBD1. The V and J ends lost 5 bases and 4 bases, in that order; junction bases with no gene match: 4. Germline V lookup: CDR1 SGHDT, CDR2 YYEEEE. The CDR3 sequence is 13 residues long. The CDR3 spells CASRFTGGYGYTF. DNA of the CDR3: TGTGCCAGCAGATTCACAGGGGGCTATGGCTACACCTTC.

V and J are TRBV6-5 and TRBJ2-5; D is possibly TRBD2 (5 bases). The CDR3 extends over 11 amino acids. The germline gives CDR1 MNHEY, CDR2 SVGAGI. V was clipped by 7 bases and J by 5 bases, with 8 bases between them. CDR3: CASTGLETQYF. For the CDR3, the DNA is TGTGCCAGCACCGGACTGGAGACCCAGTACTTC.

The chain is built from TRBV30 and TRBJ2-7; a possible D gene is TRBD1 (5 bases). The CDR3 has 15 amino acids. V lost 3 bases to trimming and J lost 0 bases, with 15 bases between them. The germline V gene has CDR1 GTSNPN and CDR2 SVGIG (reference sequence). The CDR3 DNA reads TGTGCCTGGAGCCCGGACATGCAGAGCTCCTACGAGCAGTACTTC. Translation: CAWSPDMQSSYEQYF.

J is TRBJ1-6 and V is TRBV6-5, with D uncertain. The V gene's germline CDR1 is MNHEY and CDR2 SVGAGI. The germline V and J ends were trimmed by 5 bases and 5 bases, with 10 bases remaining between them. This CDR3 region has 14 residues. CDR3 loop: CASSRTGNNSPLHF. Here the CDR3 DNA reads TGTGCCAGCAGTCGGACGGGAAATAATTCACCCCTCCACTTT.

The V call is TRBV6-6, the J call TRBJ1-6; D not resolved. The CDR3 contains 13 residues. In germline, CDR1 is MNHNY, CDR2 SVGAGI (reference sequence). V lost 5 bases, J lost 15 bases, and 17 bases lay in between. CDR3 residues: CASSQTPREYLHF. For the CDR3, the DNA is TGTGCCAGCAGTCAAACGCCGAGGGAGTACCTCCACTTT.

The sample holds one count of this clone. The CDR3 DNA reads as TGTGCCAGCAGCCCTTCCGCGCAGGGAGGCTACACCTTC. Translation gives CASSPSAQGGYTF. This sequence joins TRBV7-9 and TRBJ1-2; a possible D gene is TRBD1 (5 bases). The CDR3 is made up of 13 amino acids. The germline V gene encodes CDR1 SEHNR and CDR2 FQNEAQ (reference sequence). The V end lost 5 bases, the J end lost 8 bases, and 15 bases lay between the germline ends.

The V and J genes are TRBV4-3 and TRBJ2-6; D is unclear. This CDR3 is built from 15 residues. Trimming stripped 3 bases from V and 0 bases from J, with 6 bases between. The germline CDR1 and CDR2 sequences are LGHNA and YSLEER. The CDR3 here is CASSQDSSGANVLTF. CDR3 nucleotides: TGCGCCAGCAGCCAGGATAGCTCTGGGGCCAACGTCCTGACTTTC.

The chain employs TRBV6-1 and TRBJ1-1; D gene uncertain. Germline assignment: CDR1 MNHNS and CDR2 SASEGT. The V end lost 1 base, the J end lost 11 bases, and 23 bases lay between the germline ends. CDR3 length: 16 residues. CDR3 nucleotide sequence: TGTGCCAGCAGTGAAGGTCCCTTTAGGAGAGATCGAAGGGCTTTCTTT. Translating it yields CASSEGPFRRDRRAFF.

The V gene is TRBV30, the J gene TRBJ1-6; 7 bases agree with TRBD1. The germline CDR1 and CDR2 sequences are GTSNPN and SVGIG (reference sequence). V was clipped by 0 bases and J by 4 bases; unmatched bases: 6. The CDR3 loop spans 16 amino acids. This chain's CDR3 is CAWSVHGTEYNSPLHF. For the CDR3, the DNA is TGTGCCTGGAGTGTACACGGGACAGAGTATAATTCACCCCTCCACTTT.

V usage is TRBV29-1 and J usage is TRBJ1-5, with TRBD1 identical over 9 bases. With V trimmed by 0 bases and J by 9 bases, 6 bases remained unmatched. Germline V CDR1 and CDR2: SQVTM, ANQGSEA. The CDR3 is 14 amino acids. The CDR3 here is CSVEDGGQGLPQHF. CDR3 coding DNA: TGCAGCGTTGAAGATGGAGGACAGGGGTTGCCCCAGCATTTT.

This clone is a singleton in its sample. The V call is TRBV13, the J call TRBJ1-1; D gene unclear. CDR1 PRHDT and CDR2 FYEKMQ come from the germline V gene (reference sequence). This CDR3 comprises 15 residues. Between the trimmed V and J ends, which lost 5 bases and 4 bases, there was a span of 17 bases. As DNA, the CDR3 is TGTGCCAGCAGCGAGGGTGGGTTGGGGAGCACTGAAGCTTTCTTT. It is translated as CASSEGGLGSTEAFF. The whole variable domain, remainder taken from reference TRBV13 and TRBJ1-1, is AAGVIQSPRHLIKEKRETATLKCYPIPRHDTVYWYQQGPGQDPQFLISFYEKMQSDKGSIPDRFSAQQFSDYHSELNMSSLELGDSALYFCASSEGGLGSTEAFFGQGTRLTVV.

This chain joins TRBV6-5 and TRBJ1-1; D ambiguous. CDR3 length equals 13 residues. Between the trimmed V and J ends, which lost 10 bases and 4 bases, there was a span of 16 bases. The V gene's germline CDR1 is MNHEY and CDR2 SVGAGI. Here the CDR3 DNA reads TGTGCCACCAGAAATTTGGGGTTCACTGAAGCTTTCTTT. Its translation: CATRNLGFTEAFF.

The rearrangement links TRBV9 to TRBJ2-1; weak D call: TRBD1 (6 bases). Trimming took 2 bases from V and 5 from J, leaving 14 bases between them. The V gene's germline CDR1 is SGDLS and CDR2 YYNGEE. This CDR3 is built from 15 residues. The chain's CDR3 is CASSVYGTPNNEQFF. The CDR3 bases are TGTGCCAGCAGCGTGTACGGGACACCAAACAATGAGCAGTTCTTC.

The table lists this clone with a count of one. This chain uses TRBV30 with TRBJ2-3; tentative D call: TRBD1 (5 bases). V lost 0 bases, J lost 8 bases, and 15 bases lay in between. CDR3 size: 14 residues. Looked up from germline, CDR1 is GTSNPN and CDR2 is SVGIG (reference sequence). CDR3: CAWSVGVARVTQYF. The CDR3 DNA is TGTGCCTGGAGTGTAGGGGTAGCTAGGGTTACGCAGTATTTT.

The J gene is TRBJ2-7, the V gene TRBV7-3; no definite D call. The CDR3 contains 14 residues. Germline-derived CDR1 and CDR2 are SGHTA and FQGTGA. The V end lost 2 bases, the J end lost 4 bases, and 12 bases lay between the germline ends. CDR3 sequence: CASSLGATFYEQYF. As DNA, the CDR3 is TGTGCCAGCAGCTTAGGCGCCACCTTTTACGAGCAGTACTTC.

The chain uses TRBV18 and TRBJ2-1; the D is unclear. The V and J ends lost 3 bases and 2 bases respectively, with 11 bases between them. CDR3 size: 15 residues. CDR1 KGHSH and CDR2 LQKENI come from the germline V gene. The CDR3 region is CASSPTPSTYNEQFF. CDR3 bases: TGTGCCAGCTCACCTACCCCCTCCACCTACAATGAGCAGTTCTTC.